The 25 T cell receptor beta chains given below trace back to one sample, sequenced in a study of blood T cell repertoires in COVID-19. Assay used: immunoSEQ multiplex PCR; TCRdb lists only in-frame clones, some missing. The repertoire holds 95,000 to 120,000 clones, approximately 85% seen once, with around 5.5% in the top ten. Sequencing was carried out using peripheral blood. Source of these receptors: a woman aged 55-70 years with COVID-19, enrolled during active disease.

The chain joins TRBV6-5 to TRBJ2-7; the match to TRBD1 covers 8 bases. From germline, CDR1 is MNHEY and CDR2 SVGAGI. V dropped 7 bases and J dropped 1; count of bases not matched to a gene: 9. The CDR3 loop spans 15 amino acids. The CDR3: CASILAGGRSYEQYF. Written as DNA, the CDR3 is TGTGCCAGCATCTTGGCAGGGGGCAGGTCCTACGAGCAGTACTTC.

This sequence joins TRBV11-2 and TRBJ1-2; no definite D call. Between the trimmed V and J ends, which lost 0 bases and 8 bases, there was a span of 10 bases. The CDR3 is 13 amino acids. Germline-derived CDR1 and CDR2 are SGHAT and FQNNGV. For the CDR3, the DNA is TGTGCCAGCAGCTTAGAAGGCGCAGCGGGCTACACCTTC. Translated, it gives CASSLEGAAGYTF. Complete variable domain (other parts from reference TRBV11-2 and TRBJ1-2): EAGVAQSPRYKIIEKRQSVAFWCNPISGHATLYWYQQILGQGPKLLIQFQNNGVVDDSQLPKDRFSAERLKGVDSTLKIQPAKLEDSAVYLCASSLEGAAGYTFGSGTRLTVV.

This clone was counted a single time. V usage is TRBV4-1 and J usage is TRBJ2-1; TRBD1 matches at 7 bases. Germline assignment: CDR1 MGHRA and CDR2 YSYEKL. The CDR3 has 18 residues. Losses at the gene ends were 0 bases for V and 5 bases for J; bases not matched to a gene: 13. CDR3 DNA: TGCGCCAGCAGCCAAGATGACGGCCTGGGACAGAGTAACAATGAGCAGTTCTTC. This translates into CASSQDDGLGQSNNEQFF.

The V gene is TRBV5-1, the J gene TRBJ2-7, with 10 bases that match TRBD2. The CDR3 has 17 residues. V lost 0 bases to trimming and J lost 6 bases; unmatched junction nucleotides: 12. Germline V gene lookup returns CDR1 SGHRS and CDR2 YFSETQ. Here the CDR3 reads CASSLGAGGFLGREQYF. CDR3 nucleotide sequence: TGCGCCAGCAGCTTGGGAGCGGGGGGGTTCCTTGGCCGCGAGCAGTACTTC.

CDR3 in DNA: TGTGCCAGCAGCCCGGGTCAGGGCTTTGTTGGCTACACCTTC. The encoded protein is CASSPGQGFVGYTF. The V and J genes are TRBV5-8 and TRBJ1-2; weak D call: TRBD1 (5 bases). CDR3 length: 14 residues. CDR1 and CDR2 from the germline V gene are SGHTS and YDEGEE. V was cut by 4 bases and J by 7 bases, with 17 bases left in between. Together with reference TRBV5-8 and TRBJ1-2, the CDR3 gives the full variable domain: EAGVTQSPTHLIKTRGQQATLRCSPISGHTSVYWYQQALGLGLQFLLWYDEGEERNRGNFPPRFSGRQFPNYSSELNVNALELEDSALYLCASSPGQGFVGYTFGSGTRLTVV.

The chain carries TRBV24-1 and TRBJ1-2; possibly TRBD1 for D (6 bases). This CDR3 has 13 amino acids. V shed 4 bases and J shed 5 bases, with 10 bases lying between them. The germline CDR1 and CDR2 sequences are KGHDR and SFDVKD. The CDR3 DNA sequence: TGTGCCACCAGTGAGGCAGGGGCGTATGGCTACACCTTC. Translating gives CATSEAGAYGYTF.

The chain has TRBV3-1 (or the pseudogene TRBV3-2) and TRBJ1-1; 7 bases line up with TRBD1. The germline CDR1 and CDR2 sequences are LGHDT and YNNKEL (reference sequence). The CDR3 length is 12 residues. J was trimmed by 7 bases and V by 4 bases; bases with no gene match: 3. The CDR3 DNA reads TGTGCCAGCAGCCTCCAGGGGGTTGAAGCTTTCTTT. It translates to CASSLQGVEAFF.

The chain combines TRBV14 with TRBJ2-3, with D perhaps TRBD2 (5 bases). V gave up 5 bases and J gave up 0 bases, with 12 bases separating them. The CDR3 contains 15 residues. Per germline, CDR1 SGHDN and CDR2 FVKESK. This chain's CDR3 is CASSSPGVSTDTQYF. The CDR3 region has the DNA TGTGCCAGCAGCTCCCCCGGGGTTAGCACAGATACGCAGTATTTT.

The V gene is TRBV6-2 or TRBV6-3, the J gene TRBJ1-2, with 8 bases aligning to TRBD1. V gave up 4 bases and J gave up 6 bases; unmatched junction bases: 10. The CDR3 length is 15 residues. CDR1 and CDR2 from the germline V gene are MNHEY and SVGEGT. CDR3 region: CASSSTTGERNGYTF. The CDR3 DNA reads TGTGCCAGCAGTTCAACGACAGGGGAGAGGAATGGCTACACCTTC.

The chain has TRBV2 and TRBJ1-1; no definite D call. The CDR3 has 13 amino acids. V was trimmed by 5 bases and J by 2 bases, leaving 9 bases between them. Per germline, CDR1 SNHLY and CDR2 FYNNEI. The CDR3 DNA reads as TGTGCCAGCAGTCCGGTTTATAACACTGAAGCTTTCTTT. It yields the protein CASSPVYNTEAFF.

The chain employs TRBV7-2 and TRBJ1-5, with D unclear. Trimming left V 5 bases short and J 6 bases short, with 17 bases between. The CDR3 extends over 15 amino acids. CDR1 is SGHTA and CDR2 is FQGNSA in the germline V gene. Here the CDR3 DNA reads TGTGCCAGCAGCGAAAGACTGGGTTTGTTTCAGCCCCAGCATTTT. This codes for CASSERLGLFQPQHF. Filled out from reference TRBV7-2 and TRBJ1-5, the complete variable domain reads GAGVSQSPSNKVTEKGKDVELRCDPISGHTALYWYRQSLGQGLEFLIYFQGNSAPDKSGLPSDRFSAERTGGSVSTLTIQRTQQEDSAVYLCASSERLGLFQPQHFGDGTRLSIL.

The chain recombines TRBV5-1 with TRBJ2-7, with 7 bases fitting TRBD1. The CDR3 runs 15 residues. The J segment lost 2 bases and the V segment lost 4 bases, leaving 9 bases of the junction unmatched. Germline CDR1 reads SGHRS; CDR2 reads YFSETQ. CDR3 sequence: CASSHGQATAYEQYF. The CDR3 nucleotides are TGCGCCAGCAGCCATGGACAGGCTACTGCCTACGAGCAGTACTTC.

The chain's CDR3 is CATPRAGSPGVSYEQYF. The CDR3 DNA reads TGTGCCACCCCTCGAGCAGGGTCCCCAGGGGTCTCCTACGAGCAGTACTTC. The chain has TRBV21-1 and TRBJ2-7; the DNA was not compared with TRBD1, the D call given in the table. TRBV21-1 is described as a pseudogene. This CDR3 spans 17 amino acids.

The J gene is TRBJ1-6, the V gene TRBV9; no clear D gene. The CDR3 extends over 15 amino acids. The germline V gene has CDR1 SGDLS and CDR2 YYNGEE. V gave up 1 base and J gave up 4 bases, with 9 bases separating them. In nucleotides, the CDR3 is TGTGCCAGCAGCGTAAGCCTCCTTTATAATTCACCCCTCCACTTT. This encodes CASSVSLLYNSPLHF.

This clone was seen just once. The chain combines TRBV19 with TRBJ1-1, with D possibly matching TRBD1 (5 bases). The CDR3 totals 16 residues. Trimming took off 2 bases at V and 3 bases at J, with 16 bases between the two ends. CDR1 is LNHDA, CDR2 SQIVND, per germline (reference sequence). CDR3 bases: TGTGCCAGTAGTATAAGGGGCAGGCCCCTCGACACTGAAGCTTTCTTT. This encodes CASSIRGRPLDTEAFF.

The V and J genes are TRBV24-1 and TRBJ2-2; TRBD1 is a possible D gene (6 bases). The length of the CDR3 is 14 residues. Trimming cost V 5 bases and J 5 bases, with 11 bases left between them. The germline gives CDR1 KGHDR, CDR2 SFDVKD. The CDR3, as DNA: TGTGCCACCAGTGCAGGGGCAGGGACCGGGGAGCTGTTTTTT. It is translated as CATSAGAGTGELFF.

CDR3 protein: CASSQVVGRGQGTEAFF. Here the CDR3 DNA reads TGCGCCAGCAGCCAAGTGGTAGGGCGGGGGCAAGGGACTGAAGCTTTCTTT. The rearrangement uses TRBV4-3 and TRBJ1-1, with D possibly matching TRBD1 (6 bases). The germline V and J ends were trimmed by 1 base and 5 bases, with 20 bases remaining between them. This CDR3 is built from 17 residues. Germline V lookup: CDR1 LGHNA, CDR2 YSLEER.

This chain connects TRBV18 to TRBJ1-5; D call uncertain. The V and J ends lost 2 bases and 4 bases respectively, with 12 bases between them. Looked up from germline, CDR1 is KGHSH and CDR2 is LQKENI. The CDR3 has 15 residues. CDR3 sequence (DNA): TGTGCCAGCTCACCATTTGCAGGCGGGAATCAGCCCCAGCATTTT. The encoded protein is CASSPFAGGNQPQHF.

The chain carries TRBV5-4 and TRBJ2-3; tentative D call: TRBD2 (5 bases). CDR3 length equals 14 residues. Deletions cut 0 bases from V and 6 bases from J, with 11 bases between. Germline CDR1 is SGHNT and CDR2 is YYREEE (reference sequence). CDR3 nucleotide sequence: TGTGCCAGCAGCTTGGGACCCTCGGGGGATACGCAGTATTTT. It translates to CASSLGPSGDTQYF.

The V call is TRBV3-1 (or the pseudogene TRBV3-2), the J call TRBJ1-1; a possible D gene is TRBD1 (6 bases). The CDR3 is made up of 15 amino acids. The V gene lost 3 bases and the J gene lost 4 bases, with 15 bases spanning the gap. Germline assignment: CDR1 LGHDT and CDR2 YNNKEL (reference sequence). CDR3 loop: CASSHPGRGGTEAFF. CDR3 coding DNA: TGTGCCAGCAGCCACCCCGGGAGGGGGGGCACTGAAGCTTTCTTT.

J is TRBJ2-7 and V is TRBV7-8; D might be TRBD2 (7 bases). Trimming shortened V by 8 bases and J by 7 bases, and 24 bases separated the two germline ends. This CDR3 is built from 15 residues. Germline V gives CDR1 SGHVS, CDR2 FQNEAQ. The CDR3 coding sequence is TGTGCCAGCGGCCTGGTGCTGCGGGGGCAGGGGGAGCAGTACTTC. The encoded protein is CASGLVLRGQGEQYF. The full variable domain, rest sourced from reference TRBV7-8 and TRBJ2-7, is GAGVSQSPRYKVAKRGQDVALRCDPISGHVSLFWYQQALGQGPEFLTYFQNEAQLDKSGLPSDRFFAERPEGSVSTLKIQRTQQEDSAVYLCASGLVLRGQGEQYFGPGTRLTVT.

The chain recombines TRBV11-2 with TRBJ2-7; D gene unclear. Trimming cost V 0 bases and J 2 bases, with 14 bases left between them. Germline V gives CDR1 SGHAT, CDR2 FQNNGV. This CDR3 has 16 amino acids. The CDR3 region has the DNA TGTGCCAGCAGCTTAGATGACGGAGCTAACCCCTACGAGCAGTACTTC. Translation gives CASSLDDGANPYEQYF.

The chain carries TRBV5-8 and TRBJ2-7, with D possibly being TRBD1 (5 bases). Between the trimmed V and J ends, which lost 0 bases and 0 bases, there was a span of 13 bases. This CDR3 has 16 amino acids. Germline V lookup: CDR1 SGHTS, CDR2 YDEGEE. CDR3 DNA sequence: TGTGCCAGCAGCTTGGGAGACAGTTGGAGCTCCTACGAGCAGTACTTC. As protein: CASSLGDSWSSYEQYF.

This sequence joins TRBV6-2 or TRBV6-3 and TRBJ2-2, with D unresolved. Germline CDR1 is MNHEY and CDR2 is SVGEGT. The CDR3 extends over 14 amino acids. Trimming took off 4 bases at V and 6 bases at J, with 12 bases between the two ends. CDR3 sequence reads: CASSSHLVPGELFF. CDR3 bases: TGTGCCAGCAGTTCCCACCTAGTACCCGGGGAGCTGTTTTTT.

The rearrangement links TRBV14 to TRBJ1-1; D may be TRBD1 (5 bases). The CDR3 consists of 13 residues. Germline V gene sequence: CDR1 SGHDN, CDR2 FVKESK. V was trimmed by 4 bases and J by 0 bases, leaving 6 bases between them. CDR3 region: CASSPTVNTEAFF. In nucleotides, the CDR3 is TGTGCCAGCAGCCCGACAGTGAACACTGAAGCTTTCTTT.